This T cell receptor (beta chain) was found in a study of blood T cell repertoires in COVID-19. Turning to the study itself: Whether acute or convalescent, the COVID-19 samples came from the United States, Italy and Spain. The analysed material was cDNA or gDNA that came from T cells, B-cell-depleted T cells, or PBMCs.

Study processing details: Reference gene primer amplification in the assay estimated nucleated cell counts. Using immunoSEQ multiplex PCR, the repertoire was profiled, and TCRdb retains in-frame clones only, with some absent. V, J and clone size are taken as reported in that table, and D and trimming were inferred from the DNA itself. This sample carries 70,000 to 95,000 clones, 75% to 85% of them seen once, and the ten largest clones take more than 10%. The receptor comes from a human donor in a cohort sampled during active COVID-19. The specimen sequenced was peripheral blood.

The CDR3 nucleotides are TGTGCCAGCAGGCTACGGGGAAGGAGGACAGATACGCAGTATTTT. Amino acids: CASRLRGRRTDTQYF. The chain links TRBV6-5 to TRBJ2-3; perhaps TRBD2 as D (5 bases). The CDR3 sequence is 15 residues long. The germline gives CDR1 MNHEY, CDR2 SVGAGI. Trimming stripped 6 bases from V and 3 bases from J, with 16 bases between.